The T cell receptor (beta chain) under discussion was sequenced for a study of cytomegalovirus exposure and HLA in healthy donors. Amplification used 60 Vbeta primers and 13 Jbeta primers. Repertoires were generated with immunoSEQ multiplex PCR, while TCRdb's copy carries only in-frame clones and drops some. The table records 200,000 or so clones, around 76% of them present only once. Germline assignment: CDR1 SEHNR and CDR2 FQNEAQ (reference sequence). This CDR3 region has 16 residues. Trimming removed 2 bases from V and 4 bases from J, with 15 bases in between. Turning to this clone: Its antigen is as yet unknown.

Whole-study findings and limits: Most subjects had HLA-A and HLA-B alleles reportedly predicted accurately by TCR beta sequences.

This TCR came from a man between 18 and 35 years old in good health and CMV-seronegative. Material for sequencing was PBMCs. The chain couples TRBV7-9 to TRBJ2-4; a possible D gene is TRBD2 (5 bases). This chain's CDR3 is CASSLTSGWAKNIQYF. CDR3 sequence (DNA): TGTGCCAGCAGCTTAACGTCGGGATGGGCAAAAAACATTCAGTACTTC.